A selection of T cell receptor beta chains follows, all from one sample in a study of long-term antiretroviral therapy in people with HIV. Profiled with immunoSEQ multiplex PCR; TCRdb holds only in-frame clones, not every one. The repertoire has 20,000 to 25,000 clones, roughly 91% of them found once; the top ten carry roughly 3.6%. Sequenced here: unsorted PBMCs, sampled 2.3 years after starting antiretroviral therapy. Receptor source: a man aged 55-75 years with HIV. The CDR3 runs from the conserved cysteine through the conserved F or W.

j_call: TRBJ1-2; v_call: TRBV27; cdr3_aa: CASSPRAGDGYTF
j_call: TRBJ2-3; v_call: TRBV9; cdr3_aa: CASSGRNSDTQYF
j_call: TRBJ2-7; v_call: TRBV7-6; cdr3_aa: CASSLAQGQGDSYEQYF
j_call: TRBJ2-5; v_call: TRBV5-1; cdr3_aa: CASSYQAGEGETQYF
j_call: TRBJ2-4; v_call: TRBV9; cdr3_aa: CASSAGSSRIAKNIQYF
j_call: TRBJ2-1; v_call: TRBV5-1; cdr3_aa: CASSSSATSGYNEQFF
j_call: TRBJ2-7; v_call: TRBV5-4; cdr3_aa: CASSSSGGFYEQYF
j_call: TRBJ1-2; v_call: TRBV4-3; cdr3_aa: CASSQEGGYGYTF
j_call: TRBJ2-2; v_call: TRBV7-2; cdr3_aa: CASSLGWGRANTGELFF
j_call: TRBJ2-5; v_call: TRBV7-9; cdr3_aa: CASSPPSSILAGDETQYF
j_call: TRBJ2-3; v_call: TRBV5-1; cdr3_aa: CASSLFLSTDTQYF
j_call: TRBJ2-7; v_call: TRBV2; cdr3_aa: CASYGGPVYEQYF
j_call: TRBJ2-3; v_call: TRBV7-7; cdr3_aa: CASSLGDFTDTQYF
j_call: TRBJ1-1; v_call: TRBV6-5; cdr3_aa: CASSSGVRTEAFF
j_call: TRBJ2-3; v_call: TRBV6-4; cdr3_aa: CASTPLQYF
j_call: TRBJ1-2; v_call: TRBV5-6; cdr3_aa: CASSLLDRRPNYGYTF
j_call: TRBJ2-7; v_call: TRBV9; cdr3_aa: CASSVQGHASGEQYF
j_call: TRBJ2-3; v_call: TRBV20-1; cdr3_aa: CSPRSDTQYF
j_call: TRBJ1-5; v_call: TRBV28; cdr3_aa: CASTSQGFSNQPQHF
j_call: TRBJ2-2; v_call: TRBV10-1; cdr3_aa: CATADTGELFF
j_call: TRBJ2-2; v_call: TRBV11-3; cdr3_aa: CASSLGSRTLNTGELFF
j_call: TRBJ2-5; v_call: TRBV28; cdr3_aa: CASSSPFSGGGETQYF
j_call: TRBJ2-5; v_call: TRBV4-1; cdr3_aa: CASSHGLASGQETQYF
j_call: TRBJ1-6; v_call: TRBV7-3; cdr3_aa: CASSTGEGNSPLHF
j_call: TRBJ1-2; v_call: TRBV29-1; cdr3_aa: CSVEIYYGYTF
j_call: TRBJ2-5; v_call: TRBV4-2; cdr3_aa: CASSRKGAGGQAQETQYF
j_call: TRBJ2-5; v_call: TRBV5-6; cdr3_aa: CASSHEFQETQYF
j_call: TRBJ1-3; v_call: TRBV4-3; cdr3_aa: CASSQDTPQGPLSGNTIYF
j_call: TRBJ2-7; v_call: TRBV7-2; cdr3_aa: CASSYELATTAYEQYF
j_call: TRBJ2-1; v_call: TRBV5-4; cdr3_aa: CASSLMDWPRGDEQFF
j_call: TRBJ2-5; v_call: TRBV7-2; cdr3_aa: CASSPRRESVETQYF
j_call: TRBJ1-6; v_call: TRBV4-1; cdr3_aa: CASSQGGGRANNSPLHF
j_call: TRBJ2-7; v_call: TRBV5-4; cdr3_aa: CASSGAGDSYEQYF
j_call: TRBJ1-4; v_call: TRBV6-5; cdr3_aa: CASSPGPFNEKLFF
j_call: TRBJ2-2; v_call: TRBV7-3; cdr3_aa: CASSPRPLAGELFF
j_call: TRBJ2-1; v_call: TRBV15; cdr3_aa: CATGPYGAYNEQFF
j_call: TRBJ2-1; v_call: TRBV2; cdr3_aa: CAGERGIRENEQFF
j_call: TRBJ2-2; v_call: TRBV6-5; cdr3_aa: CASSYSSTGELFF
j_call: TRBJ2-1; v_call: TRBV11-2; cdr3_aa: CASSLQGQGAYNEQFF
j_call: TRBJ1-6; v_call: TRBV9; cdr3_aa: CASSVADGGSNSPLHF
j_call: TRBJ1-6; v_call: TRBV5-1; cdr3_aa: CASSLETGRSNSPLHF
j_call: TRBJ1-4; v_call: TRBV2; cdr3_aa: CASTGEGEKLFF
j_call: TRBJ1-2; v_call: TRBV19; cdr3_aa: CASSLTGTGLYGYTF
j_call: TRBJ2-5; v_call: TRBV6-5; cdr3_aa: CASSYSTSGKLETQYF
j_call: TRBJ2-1; v_call: TRBV11-2; cdr3_aa: CASSKSGDEQFF
j_call: TRBJ2-5; v_call: TRBV2; cdr3_aa: CASSYQGAGETQYF
j_call: TRBJ2-3; v_call: TRBV11-2; cdr3_aa: CASSLESLAGTAYTDTQYF
j_call: TRBJ1-1; v_call: TRBV5-6; cdr3_aa: CASSLGGAGTEAFF
j_call: TRBJ1-3; v_call: TRBV5-1; cdr3_aa: CASSLDARQSWNTIYF
j_call: TRBJ1-1; v_call: TRBV27; cdr3_aa: CASSLRTGRFEAFF
j_call: TRBJ2-5; v_call: TRBV7-2; cdr3_aa: CASSAQPFASGGPWSDF
j_call: TRBJ2-1; v_call: TRBV7-3; cdr3_aa: CASSLIAASGGVGNEQFF
j_call: TRBJ1-2; v_call: TRBV19; cdr3_aa: CASTGDGKDYGYTF
j_call: TRBJ2-7; v_call: TRBV27; cdr3_aa: CASSRRIGTSSYEQYF